These 16 T cell receptor beta chains were sequenced from one sample in a study of CD8 T cells in Susac syndrome. RNA totalling about 0.45 to 1 ug underwent reverse transcription with random hexamers. TCRdb itself ran the immunoSEQ multiplex PCR reads through MiXCR, one entry per CDR3 protein. The sample shows 150,000 to 200,000 distinct CDR3 sequences, 85% to 95% of them seen only once. The sample taken for sequencing was CD4+ T cells from PBMCs. These receptors originate from a human donor with Susac syndrome.

The J gene is TRBJ2-1, the V gene TRBV24-1; perhaps TRBD2 as D (6 bases). V was clipped by 4 bases and J by 5 bases, with 11 bases between them. The CDR3 contains 14 residues. Germline V gene data show CDR1 as KGHDR and CDR2 as SFDVKD. The CDR3 loop is CATSDSGLHNEQFF. For the CDR3, the DNA is TGTGCCACCAGTGACTCGGGACTTCACAATGAGCAGTTCTTC.

This chain uses TRBV20-1 with TRBJ1-6; perhaps TRBD1 as D (5 bases). The CDR3 length is 14 residues. V lost 0 bases to trimming and J lost 6 bases, with 9 bases between them. CDR1 DFQATT and CDR2 SNEGSKA come from the germline V gene (reference sequence). The CDR3, as DNA: TGCAGTGCTAGAGACAGGGTCGGTAATTCACCCCTCCACTTT. It yields the protein CSARDRVGNSPLHF.

This clonotype was found once. The rearrangement joins TRBV5-4 to TRBJ1-1; D might be TRBD1 (5 bases). CDR3 length: 14 residues. Germline loops: CDR1 SGHNT, CDR2 YYREEE (reference sequence). The V end lost 3 bases, the J end lost 8 bases, and 17 bases lay between the germline ends. For the CDR3, the DNA is TGTGCCAGCAGCTCTGCCAGGGTCGGGGAGGAAGCTTTCTTT. This encodes CASSSARVGEEAFF.

CDR3 sequence: CASSRLSRNEQYF. The DNA of the CDR3 is TGTGCCAGCAGCCGCCTTTCTCGAAACGAGCAGTACTTC. V and J are TRBV12-3 or TRBV12-4 and TRBJ2-7; D gene uncertain. V gave up 6 bases and J gave up 5 bases, with 14 bases separating them. This CDR3 is built from 13 residues.

The chain is built from TRBV13 and TRBJ1-2, with D unclear. Trimming pared 2 bases from V and 2 bases from J, leaving 6 bases between. CDR1 is PRHDT and CDR2 is FYEKMQ in the germline V gene (reference sequence). CDR3 length equals 13 residues. The CDR3 is CASSLTQNYGYTF. The DNA for the CDR3 is TGTGCCAGCAGCTTAACACAGAACTATGGCTACACCTTC.

The J gene is TRBJ1-4, the V gene TRBV20-1; tentative D call: TRBD1 (5 bases). The germline CDR1 and CDR2 sequences are DFQATT and SNEGSKA (reference sequence). V dropped 4 bases and J dropped 5 bases, with 14 bases sitting between them. CDR3 size: 14 residues. CDR3 sequence (DNA): TGCAGTGCTAAGGGGTGGGACCCGAATGAAAAACTGTTTTTT. This translates into CSAKGWDPNEKLFF.

The chain is built from TRBV20-1 and TRBJ1-1; tentatively, D is TRBD1 (6 bases). Deletions cut 6 bases from V and 0 bases from J, with 14 bases between. This CDR3 contains 14 residues. In germline, CDR1 is DFQATT, CDR2 SNEGSKA (reference sequence). The CDR3, as DNA: TGCAGTGCCTCCTTTCAGGGGATGAACACTGAAGCTTTCTTT. Translating gives CSASFQGMNTEAFF.

The chain is built from TRBV6-2 or TRBV6-3 and TRBJ2-5; no reliable D call. Germline V lookup: CDR1 MNHEY, CDR2 SVGEGT. Deletions cut 1 base from V and 1 base from J, with 1 base between. CDR3 length: 12 amino acids. The CDR3 protein is CASSYFQETQYF. CDR3 sequence (DNA): TGTGCCAGCAGTTACTTCCAAGAGACCCAGTACTTC.

The chain combines TRBV3-1 with TRBJ1-6; D perhaps matches TRBD1 (5 bases). CDR1 is LGHDT and CDR2 is YNNKEL in the germline V gene (reference sequence). The V and J ends lost 8 bases and 7 bases respectively, with 21 bases between them. The CDR3 runs to 16 residues. CDR3 sequence: CASANPSGGPNSPLHF. CDR3 in DNA: TGTGCCAGCGCAAACCCGAGCGGGGGTCCCAATTCACCCCTCCACTTT.

This sequence joins TRBV10-3 and TRBJ2-3; D gene ambiguous. The CDR3 is 14 residues long. Germline V gene sequence: CDR1 ENHRY, CDR2 SYGVKD. The germline V and J ends were trimmed by 0 bases and 2 bases, with 6 bases remaining between them. CDR3 sequence: CAISESLHTDTQYF. The CDR3 coding sequence is TGTGCCATCAGTGAGTCCCTCCACACAGATACGCAGTATTTT.

This clonotype is a singleton in its sample. The V call is TRBV7-2, the J call TRBJ1-6, with a weak D call TRBD1 (6 bases). The CDR3 has 14 amino acids. Germline CDR1 SGHTA, CDR2 FQGNSA. With 2 bases removed from V and 6 bases from J, the gap between germline ends came to 8 bases. The CDR3, as DNA: TGTGCCAGCAGCTTATCAGGGGCTAATTCACCCCTCCACTTT. It specifies CASSLSGANSPLHF. The full variable domain, completed using reference TRBV7-2 and TRBJ1-6, is GAGVSQSPSNKVTEKGKDVELRCDPISGHTALYWYRQSLGQGLEFLIYFQGNSAPDKSGLPSDRFSAERTGGSVSTLTIQRTQQEDSAVYLCASSLSGANSPLHFGNGTRLTVT.

In its sample, this clonotype was seen a few times. V and J are TRBV29-1 and TRBJ1-3; unclear D gene. CDR3 length equals 12 residues. V was pared by 4 bases and J by 5 bases, with 9 bases between. CDR1 is SQVTM, CDR2 ANQGSEA, per germline. The CDR3 coding sequence is TGCAGCGTTGTAGGAACAAGAAACACCATATATTTT. Translated: CSVVGTRNTIYF.

CDR3 region: CASSPPEGQKAFF. For the CDR3, the DNA is TGTGCCAGCAGTCCCCCGGAGGGGCAAAAAGCTTTCTTT. The chain couples TRBV12-3 or TRBV12-4 to TRBJ1-1, with a tentative D call TRBD1 (5 bases). There are 13 residues in the CDR3. Trimming left V 5 bases short and J 9 bases short, with 16 bases between.

V gene TRBV29-1 combines with J gene TRBJ1-2; TRBD1 is a possible D gene (5 bases). V was pared by 4 bases and J by 7 bases, with 19 bases between. CDR1 is SQVTM, CDR2 ANQGSEA, per germline. CDR3 length: 14 amino acids. The CDR3: CSVAPVGQLSGYTF. CDR3 in DNA: TGCAGCGTTGCCCCCGTGGGGCAGCTTTCTGGCTACACCTTC. Full variable domain (rest looked up from reference TRBV29-1 and TRBJ1-2): SAVISQKPSRDICQRGTSLTIQCQVDSQVTMMFWYRQQPGQSLTLIATANQGSEATYESGFVIDKFPISRPNLTFSTLTVSNMSPEDSSIYLCSVAPVGQLSGYTFGSGTRLTVV.

The chain couples TRBV2 to TRBJ2-5; TRBD2 matches 7 bases. V lost 7 bases to trimming and J lost 5 bases; unmatched junction nucleotides: 10. The CDR3 has 14 residues. The germline gives CDR1 SNHLY, CDR2 FYNNEI. The CDR3 DNA is TGTGCCAGCAAGACCGGGGGAGGGTTCGAGACCCAGTACTTC. It specifies CASKTGGGFETQYF. Looking up the rest from reference TRBV2 and TRBJ2-5 gives the full variable domain: EPEVTQTPSHQVTQMGQEVILRCVPISNHLYFYWYRQILGQKVEFLVSFYNNEISEKSEIFDDQFSVERPDGSNFTLKIRSTKLEDSAMYFCASKTGGGFETQYFGPGTRLLVL.

The chain joins TRBV5-4 to TRBJ2-3; TRBD2 aligns across 9 bases. The CDR3 spans 17 residues. V lost 0 bases, J lost 6 bases, and 11 bases stayed unmatched. Germline CDR1 reads SGHNT; CDR2 reads YYREEE (reference sequence). This chain's CDR3 is CASSLGLAGESSDTQYF. The CDR3 region has the DNA TGTGCCAGCAGCTTGGGTTTAGCGGGGGAGTCTTCGGATACGCAGTATTTT.